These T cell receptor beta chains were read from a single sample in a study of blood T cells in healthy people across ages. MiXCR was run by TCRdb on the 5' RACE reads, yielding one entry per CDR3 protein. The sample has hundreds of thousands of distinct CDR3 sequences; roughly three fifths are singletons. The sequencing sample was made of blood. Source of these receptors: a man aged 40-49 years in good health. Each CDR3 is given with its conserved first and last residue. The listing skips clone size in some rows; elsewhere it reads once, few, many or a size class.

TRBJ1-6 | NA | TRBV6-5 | CASDKSSYNSPLHF
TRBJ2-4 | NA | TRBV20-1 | CSFRGRGTKNIQYF
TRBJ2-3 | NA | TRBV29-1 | CSVRWDTDTQYF
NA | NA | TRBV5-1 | CASSLFKTGGQETQYF
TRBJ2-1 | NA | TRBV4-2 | CASSQVGGVSGGTYNEQFF
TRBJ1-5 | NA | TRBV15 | CATSRDPTGGQPQHF
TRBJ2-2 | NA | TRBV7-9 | CASSLLESAGELFF
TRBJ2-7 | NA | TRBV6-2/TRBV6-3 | CASQTYGGKSSYEQYF
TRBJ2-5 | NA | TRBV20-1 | CSALQREGRETQYF
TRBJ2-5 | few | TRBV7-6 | CASSRHTGTSGQETQYF
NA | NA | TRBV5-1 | CASNTGVAPGETQYF
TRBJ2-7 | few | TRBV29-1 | CSVEGGGSMGYEQYF
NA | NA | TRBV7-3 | CASSLSTTSQYNEQYF
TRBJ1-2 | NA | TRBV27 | CASSLSGPRYGYTF
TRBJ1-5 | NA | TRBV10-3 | CAISESEPNQPQHF
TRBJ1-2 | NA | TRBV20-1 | CSAPRQGPNYGYTF
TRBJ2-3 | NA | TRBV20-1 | CSARPSLAGETDTQYF
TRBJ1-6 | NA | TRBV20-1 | CSARVGNPLDSPLHF
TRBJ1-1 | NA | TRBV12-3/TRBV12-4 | CASSWEGTGKGNTEAFF
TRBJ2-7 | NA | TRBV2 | CAGSPGQGGYEQYF
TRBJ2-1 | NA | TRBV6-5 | CASSYSSGQGLQFF
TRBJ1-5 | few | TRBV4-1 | CASSQDPGQGASQPQHF
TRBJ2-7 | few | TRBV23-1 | CASSQRWAGGYEQYF
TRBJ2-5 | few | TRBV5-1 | CASSLVAGLERWRQETQYF
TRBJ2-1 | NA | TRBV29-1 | CSVRSSGRYNEQFF
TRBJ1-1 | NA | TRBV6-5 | CASTSLGTTEAFF
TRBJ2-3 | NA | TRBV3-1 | CASSPSRTRQSTDTQYF
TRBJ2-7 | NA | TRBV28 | CASSVGGAGYEQYF
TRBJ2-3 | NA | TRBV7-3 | CASSSMTSGRADTQYF
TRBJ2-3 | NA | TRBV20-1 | CSASLLAGDTQYF
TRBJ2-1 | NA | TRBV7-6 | CASSPYSGGAGLNEQFF
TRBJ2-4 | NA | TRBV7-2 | CASSPRGRTEKNIQYF
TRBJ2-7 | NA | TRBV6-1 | CASSEAWVGTGSYEQYF
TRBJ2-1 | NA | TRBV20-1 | CSAGGTNNEQFF
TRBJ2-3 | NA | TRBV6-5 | CASSYDGGGSDTQYF
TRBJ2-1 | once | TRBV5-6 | CASSVLAGEFEQFF
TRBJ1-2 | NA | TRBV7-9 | CASSLAQGAYYGYTF
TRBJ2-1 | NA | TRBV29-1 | CSGGRDHEQFF
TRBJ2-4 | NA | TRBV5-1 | CASSHGGGGEQYF
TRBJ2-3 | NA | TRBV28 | CASSRDRRGTDTQYF
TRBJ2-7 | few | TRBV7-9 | CASGDGLEQYF
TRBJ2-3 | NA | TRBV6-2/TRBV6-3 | CASTLLEPGSTDTQYF
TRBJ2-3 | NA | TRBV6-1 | CASSHYQGADRTDTQYF